One and the same sample provided the 6 T cell receptor beta chains below, sequenced in a study of STAT5B mutations in CD4+ large granular lymphocyte leukemia. TCRdb's table, derived via immunoSEQ multiplex PCR, lists solely in-frame clones and lacks some. The repertoire includes around 30,000 clones, roughly 72% of them detected once, and roughly 0.29% sits in the top ten. The specimen was CD4+ T cells from blood buffy coats. All receptors derive from a human donor in good health.

The V call is TRBV29-1, the J call TRBJ1-4; D gene unclear. Trimming removed 7 bases at V and 5 bases at J, with 11 bases between. This CDR3 is built from 12 residues. Germline V gives CDR1 SQVTM, CDR2 ANQGSEA. The CDR3 loop is CSGSRPNEKLFF. CDR3 coding DNA: TGCAGCGGGTCCCGGCCAAATGAAAAACTGTTTTTT.

DNA for the CDR3: TGTGCCAGCAGTTACTCGATTATGGGGACCGGAGAGCAGTTCTTC. Translation gives CASSYSIMGTGEQFF. The gene calls are TRBV6-5 and TRBJ2-1; D tentatively reads TRBD1 or TRBD2 (5 bases each). This CDR3 region has 15 residues. Germline-derived CDR1 and CDR2 are MNHEY and SVGAGI. Between the trimmed V and J ends, which lost 0 bases and 10 bases, there was a span of 16 bases.

V usage is TRBV7-6 and J usage is TRBJ2-5, with D perhaps given as TRBD1 or TRBD2 (5 bases each). V was cut by 1 base and J by 4 bases, with 16 bases left in between. CDR1 SGHVS and CDR2 FNYEAQ come from the germline V gene. CDR3 size: 16 residues. The CDR3 spells CASSLVGSGRGETQYF. CDR3 nucleotides: TGTGCCAGCAGCTTAGTGGGTTCAGGGAGAGGAGAGACCCAGTACTTC. The full variable domain, with the rest looked up from reference TRBV7-6 and TRBJ2-5, is GAGVSQSPRYKVTKRGQDVALRCDPISGHVSLYWYRQALGQGPEFLTYFNYEAQQDKSGLPNDRFSAERPEGSISTLTIQRTEQRDSAMYRCASSLVGSGRGETQYFGPGTRLLVL.

The chain employs TRBV5-5 and TRBJ1-3, with D unresolved. The germline V and J ends were trimmed by 1 base and 4 bases, with 12 bases remaining between them. Per the germline V gene, CDR1 is SGHKS and CDR2 is YYEKEE (reference sequence). The CDR3 sequence is 15 residues long. CDR3 sequence reads: CASSLLVSQGNTIYF. CDR3 nucleotide sequence: TGTGCCAGCAGCTTGCTCGTTTCCCAGGGAAACACCATATATTTT.

The V gene is TRBV19, the J gene TRBJ1-3; D is perhaps TRBD1 (6 bases). The CDR3 consists of 15 residues. V was pared by 5 bases and J by 4 bases, with 15 bases between. CDR1 LNHDA and CDR2 SQIVND come from the germline V gene (reference sequence). The DNA of the CDR3 is TGTGCCAGTAGTCCACCCCCAGGGGTCGGAAACACCATATATTTT. Its protein product is CASSPPPGVGNTIYF. The variable domain in full, completed from reference TRBV19 and TRBJ1-3, reads DGGITQSPKYLFRKEGQNVTLSCEQNLNHDAMYWYRQDPGQGLRLIYYSQIVNDFQKGDIAEGYSVSREKKESFPLTVTSAQKNPTAFYLCASSPPPGVGNTIYFGEGSWLTVV.

J is TRBJ1-5 and V is TRBV28; D might be TRBD1 (6 bases). Germline CDR1 is MDHEN and CDR2 is SYDVKM. The CDR3 runs 18 residues. The ends were cut back, 3 bases at V and 0 bases at J, with 18 bases in the middle. The CDR3 sequence: CASSFYSMGADSNQPQHF. The CDR3 DNA is TGTGCCAGCAGTTTTTATTCTATGGGGGCAGATAGCAATCAGCCCCAGCATTTT.